The next 32 T cell receptor beta chains were all read from a single sample in a study of human T cells and chemical hapten exposure. Time point given: pre-sensitization, week 0. This sample's treatment: therapeutic diphenylcyclopropenone sensitization with weekly scalp DPC. A single record per CDR3 protein comes from TCRdb applying MiXCR to the RACE reads. The data show more than 250,000 distinct CDR3 sequences, around 9.3% seen once. Here the sequenced sample was whole blood, taken in connection with sensitization to the hapten diphenylcyclopropenone (DPC). These TCRs come from a woman in her forties with alopecia areata. Some clones in this sample may be carry-over from other donors' samples.

About this clonotype itself: Given a much more abundant clone one base away, this may be a read error. V is TRBV7-2 and J is TRBJ1-1; weak D call: TRBD1 (5 bases). V was trimmed by 4 bases and J by 13 bases, leaving 16 bases between them. CDR3 length equals 12 residues. The V gene's germline CDR1 is SGHTA and CDR2 FQGNSA. The CDR3 bases are TGTGCCAGCAGCTCCGACAGCCCCCAAGTTTTCTTT. Amino acids: CASSSDSPQVFF.

The V and J genes are TRBV9 and TRBJ2-7; 9 bases agree with TRBD2. The CDR3 is made up of 14 amino acids. In germline, CDR1 is SGDLS, CDR2 YYNGEE. J lost 5 bases, V lost 2 bases, and 5 bases had no gene match. The CDR3 reads CASSVSGSPDEQYF. The CDR3 DNA follows: TGTGCCAGCAGCGTTAGCGGGAGTCCGGACGAGCAGTACTTC.

This clonotype has more than one count but fewer than ten. The CDR3 is CASSSQGGNEQYF. In DNA form, the CDR3 reads TGTGCCAGCAGCTCTCAGGGGGGGAACGAGCAGTACTTC. V and J are TRBV7-9 and TRBJ2-7; perhaps D is TRBD1 or TRBD2 (7 bases each). CDR3 length: 13 residues. V was cut by 4 bases and J by 5 bases, with 12 bases left in between. CDR1 is SEHNR, CDR2 FQNEAQ, per germline (reference sequence).

In its sample, this clonotype was seen many times. The gene calls are TRBV25-1 and TRBJ2-2, with D unresolved. Germline lookup yields CDR1 MGHDK and CDR2 SYGVNS. V dropped 2 bases and J dropped 3 bases, with 4 bases sitting between them. This CDR3 contains 13 residues. Written as DNA, the CDR3 is TGTGCCAGCAGTGAAGGGGACACCGGGGAGCTGTTTTTT. Its translation is CASSEGDTGELFF.

This clonotype was found a few times. V usage is TRBV21-1 and J usage is TRBJ1-1. TRBV21-1 is a pseudogene. The CDR3 covers 15 residues. CDR3 amino acids: CASSKGGIGDTEAFF. As DNA, the CDR3 is TGTGCCAGCAGCAAAGGAGGTATCGGGGACACTGAAGCTTTCTTT.

The V call is TRBV6-6, the J call TRBJ2-7; 12 bases agree with TRBD2. The V and J ends lost 5 bases and 5 bases, in that order; junction bases with no gene match: 13. The CDR3 sequence is 17 residues long. CDR1 is MNHNY, CDR2 SVGAGI, per germline (reference sequence). CDR3: CASSPMGLAGPRNEQYF. The CDR3 coding sequence is TGTGCCAGCAGTCCTATGGGACTAGCGGGCCCGCGGAACGAGCAGTACTTC.

This clonotype showed up just a few times. The rearrangement uses TRBV6-6 and TRBJ2-1; 7 nucleotides match TRBD1. Trimming at V came to 5 bases and at J to 4 bases, leaving 2 bases not matched to a gene. From germline, CDR1 is MNHNY and CDR2 SVGAGI (reference sequence). CDR3 size: 13 residues. CDR3 sequence reads: CASSRDRYNEQFF. The CDR3 nucleotides read TGTGCCAGCAGTCGGGACAGATACAATGAGCAGTTCTTC.

This clonotype was counted only a few times. The V gene is TRBV9, the J gene TRBJ2-2; D is ambiguous. Trimming stripped 3 bases from V and 7 bases from J, with 10 bases between. This CDR3 is built from 13 residues. Germline V lookup: CDR1 SGDLS, CDR2 YYNGEE. CDR3 nucleotide sequence: TGTGCCAGCAGCGCTAGTAGTATCGGGGAGCTGTTTTTT. Translation gives CASSASSIGELFF. The full variable domain, rest sourced from reference TRBV9 and TRBJ2-2, is DSGVTQTPKHLITATGQRVTLRCSPRSGDLSVYWYQQSLDQGLQFLIQYYNGEERAKGNILERFSAQQFPDLHSELNLSSLELGDSALYFCASSASSIGELFFGEGSRLTVL.

This clonotype was observed a handful of times. The J gene is TRBJ2-7, the V gene TRBV4-2; TRBD1 agrees at 8 bases. J lost 7 bases, V lost 0 bases, and 2 bases had no gene match. CDR3 length equals 13 residues. The V gene's germline CDR1 is LGHNA and CDR2 YNFKEQ. CDR3 sequence: CASSQDRDREQYF. The CDR3 DNA follows: TGTGCCAGCAGCCAAGACCGGGACAGGGAGCAGTACTTC.

The table lists this clonotype with a few counts. The chain links TRBV28 to TRBJ2-1; 11 nucleotides match TRBD2. The V gene end was trimmed by 8 bases and the J gene end by 0 bases; junction bases not matched to a gene: 12. The CDR3 consists of 18 residues. In germline, CDR1 is MDHEN, CDR2 SYDVKM. This CDR3 is CASSTGTSGLSSYNEQFF. In DNA form, the CDR3 reads TGTGCCAGCTCCACCGGGACTAGCGGCTTGAGCTCCTACAATGAGCAGTTCTTC.

V is TRBV20-1 and J is TRBJ1-1, with a weak D call TRBD1 (5 bases). CDR3 size: 11 residues. Germline CDR1 and CDR2: DFQATT and SNEGSKA (reference sequence). This CDR3 is CRGMGDTEAFF. CDR3 DNA: TGCAGAGGAATGGGGGACACTGAAGCTTTCTTT.

CDR3 region: CASSSLTGQEGLTDTQYF. The CDR3 coding sequence is TGTGCCAGCAGTTCCTTAACGGGACAGGAAGGCCTAACAGATACGCAGTATTTT. The chain carries TRBV6-6 and TRBJ2-3; 8 bases match TRBD1. Germline V lookup: CDR1 MNHNY, CDR2 SVGAGI (reference sequence). This CDR3 comprises 18 residues. V gave up 4 bases and J gave up 3 bases; unmatched junction bases: 15.

The chain recombines TRBV29-1 with TRBJ1-1; maybe TRBD1 (6 bases). Trimming left V 5 bases short and J 0 bases short, with 10 bases between. The V gene's germline CDR1 is SQVTM and CDR2 ANQGSEA. The CDR3 runs 13 residues. The CDR3 bases are TGCAGCGTTCTTCGGGACATGAACACTGAAGCTTTCTTT. This encodes CSVLRDMNTEAFF.

The table lists this clonotype with a few counts. This rearrangement joins TRBV28 to TRBJ2-7; 13 bases are a match to TRBD2. This CDR3 has 15 amino acids. V gave up 5 bases and J gave up 6 bases; unmatched junction bases: 7. The germline gives CDR1 MDHEN, CDR2 SYDVKM. The CDR3 bases are TGTGCCAGCAGTCCGAGACTAGCGGGAGGACTCGAGCAGTACTTC. It yields the protein CASSPRLAGGLEQYF.

The V call is TRBV12-3 or TRBV12-4, the J call TRBJ2-3; no clear D. The V and J ends lost 8 bases and 6 bases respectively, with 9 bases between them. This CDR3 region has 11 residues. CDR3 bases: TGTGCCAGCGGCGTCCGGGATACGCAGTATTTT. This translates into CASGVRDTQYF.

This clonotype has only a few counts. This sequence joins TRBV12-3 or TRBV12-4 and TRBJ2-7; D is undetermined. Trimming removed 2 bases from V and 4 bases from J, with 9 bases in between. The CDR3 is 13 amino acids. The CDR3 nucleotides are TGTGCCAGCAGTTTAAGCGCCGGTTACGAGCAGTACTTC. It yields the protein CASSLSAGYEQYF.

This clonotype came up many times. The chain has TRBV28 and TRBJ1-5; D is unresolved. Germline V gives CDR1 MDHEN, CDR2 SYDVKM. This CDR3 comprises 13 residues. The V end was cut by 6 bases, the J end by 0 bases, with 6 bases between. The CDR3 coding sequence is TGTGCCAGCAGCTCCGATAGCAATCAGCCCCAGCATTTT. Its translation: CASSSDSNQPQHF.

The rearrangement joins TRBV3-1 to TRBJ2-7; 9 positions agree with TRBD1. The CDR3 contains 14 residues. V shed 6 bases, J shed 3 bases, and the junction held 6 bases outside the gene matches. Germline V lookup: CDR1 LGHDT, CDR2 YNNKEL (reference sequence). The CDR3 DNA follows: TGTGCCAGCAGTAGAGGGACAGGGAACTACGAGCAGTACTTC. Translation: CASSRGTGNYEQYF.

This chain uses TRBV9 with TRBJ2-5; TRBD2 agrees at 7 bases. Germline-derived CDR1 and CDR2 are SGDLS and YYNGEE. Trimming removed 0 bases from V and 5 bases from J; junction bases left unmatched: 7. This CDR3 is 15 amino acids long. This CDR3 is CASSVAAGDMETQYF. The DNA for the CDR3 is TGTGCCAGCAGCGTAGCCGCGGGAGACATGGAGACCCAGTACTTC.

This clonotype turned up a few times. This rearrangement joins TRBV5-1 to TRBJ2-2, with TRBD2 matching 7 bases. Germline V lookup: CDR1 SGHRS, CDR2 YFSETQ. Germline trimming cut 1 base from V and 2 bases from J; bases unmatched to any gene: 5. This CDR3 contains 16 residues. The DNA for the CDR3 is TGCGCCAGCAGCTTGTTAGCGGGCCCTAACACCGGGGAGCTGTTTTTT. Translation: CASSLLAGPNTGELFF. Complete variable domain (other parts from reference TRBV5-1 and TRBJ2-2): KAGVTQTPRYLIKTRGQQVTLSCSPISGHRSVSWYQQTPGQGLQFLFEYFSETQRNKGNFPGRFSGRQFSNSRSEMNVSTLELGDSALYLCASSLLAGPNTGELFFGEGSRLTVL.

The genes are TRBV28 and TRBJ2-7, with no clear D. With 7 bases removed from V and 0 bases from J, the gap between germline ends came to 13 bases. The germline V gene has CDR1 MDHEN and CDR2 SYDVKM. This CDR3 is 14 amino acids long. Here the CDR3 reads CASNPDPISYEQYF. Written as DNA, the CDR3 is TGTGCCAGCAACCCTGACCCTATCTCCTACGAGCAGTACTTC.

This clonotype was seen repeatedly, ten times or more. This chain connects TRBV29-1 to TRBJ2-7; 8 bases fit TRBD1. CDR1 and CDR2 from the germline V gene are SQVTM and ANQGSEA. The CDR3 consists of 13 residues. J gave up 5 bases and V 5 bases, and 8 bases lay outside the gene matches. CDR3 bases: TGCAGCGTTAGGACAGGGAGGATCAACGAGCAGTACTTC. Its protein is CSVRTGRINEQYF.

This chain connects TRBV4-2 to TRBJ2-3; D is possibly TRBD1 (5 bases). V dropped 0 bases and J dropped 6 bases, with 7 bases sitting between them. The CDR3 totals 13 residues. In germline, CDR1 is LGHNA, CDR2 YNFKEQ. The CDR3, as DNA: TGTGCCAGCAGCCAAGAACCAGGGGATACGCAGTATTTT. Residues: CASSQEPGDTQYF.

The rearrangement joins TRBV6-4 to TRBJ2-3; D is ambiguous. CDR1 and CDR2 (germline): MRHNA, SNTAGT. Trimming cost V 4 bases and J 5 bases, with 10 bases left between them. The CDR3 is made up of 13 amino acids. The CDR3 protein is CASSVQTEDTQYF. CDR3 coding DNA: TGTGCCAGCAGTGTCCAGACGGAAGATACGCAGTATTTT.

This clonotype has more than one count but fewer than ten. V usage is TRBV7-3 and J usage is TRBJ2-7, with a possible D match to TRBD2 (6 bases). V was cut by 4 bases and J by 0 bases, with 7 bases left in between. Germline V gives CDR1 SGHTA, CDR2 FQGTGA. This CDR3 is built from 13 residues. The CDR3 here is CASSSSASYEQYF. DNA for the CDR3: TGTGCCAGCAGCTCTAGCGCCTCCTACGAGCAGTACTTC.

This clonotype occurred many times. This rearrangement joins TRBV20-1 to TRBJ1-2; the match to TRBD1 covers 8 bases. The CDR3 has 16 amino acids. With 4 bases clipped from V and 0 bases from J, the junction kept 10 bases outside the gene matches. Germline loops: CDR1 DFQATT, CDR2 SNEGSKA (reference sequence). CDR3 residues: CSANPQGQGPNYGYTF. The CDR3 DNA reads as TGCAGTGCTAACCCCCAAGGACAGGGACCTAACTATGGCTACACCTTC.

This clonotype was seen more than once but under ten times. This chain links TRBV14 with TRBJ2-5; no clear D. The CDR3 is 13 residues long. Trimming cost V 2 bases and J 5 bases, with 9 bases left between them. Germline V gives CDR1 SGHDN, CDR2 FVKESK. In DNA, the CDR3 is TGTGCCAGCAGCCAAAACGCGCGGGAGACCCAGTACTTC. Amino acids: CASSQNARETQYF.

This clonotype showed up many times. The rearrangement links TRBV3-1 to TRBJ2-1; D is perhaps TRBD2 (6 bases). CDR1 and CDR2 from the germline V gene are LGHDT and YNNKEL (reference sequence). The CDR3 is made up of 13 amino acids. V was shortened by 1 base and J by 9 bases, with 10 bases between the two germline ends. The CDR3: CASSQGLGGEQFF. CDR3 DNA sequence: TGTGCCAGCAGCCAAGGACTAGGTGGTGAGCAGTTCTTC.

The chain combines TRBV7-9 with TRBJ2-5, with a tentative D call TRBD2 (6 bases). Germline V CDR1 and CDR2: SEHNR, FQNEAQ (reference sequence). Trimming left V 5 bases short and J 7 bases short, with 11 bases between. The CDR3 contains 12 residues. The CDR3 reads CASSPSEGTQYF. CDR3 DNA: TGTGCCAGCAGCCCCTCGGAGGGGACCCAGTACTTC.

For this clonotype: A much larger clone sits a single nucleotide away, making a read error possible. This chain links TRBV7-2 with TRBJ2-1; 7 bases are a match to TRBD2. With 4 bases clipped from V and 6 bases from J, the junction kept 0 bases outside the gene matches. This CDR3 comprises 12 residues. Germline CDR1 and CDR2: SGHTA and FQGNSA. As DNA, the CDR3 is TGTGCCAGCAGCTGGGGGGGCAATGAGCAGTTCTTC. This gives the protein CASSWGGNEQFF.

The rearrangement uses TRBV20-1 and TRBJ2-3; 10 bases align to TRBD2. J lost 4 bases, V lost 6 bases, and 10 bases had no gene match. Germline-derived CDR1 and CDR2 are DFQATT and SNEGSKA (reference sequence). CDR3 size: 15 residues. CDR3 nucleotides: TGCAGTGCGAGAAGGGCTAGCGGGAGTGCAGATACGCAGTATTTT. This sequence encodes CSARRASGSADTQYF.

This clonotype was seen many times. The rearrangement uses TRBV7-6 and TRBJ1-1; D remains unclear. V dropped 3 bases and J dropped 1 base, with 6 bases sitting between them. Germline CDR1 SGHVS, CDR2 FNYEAQ. The CDR3 length is 13 residues. CDR3 protein: CASSLGENTEAFF. Written as DNA, the CDR3 is TGTGCCAGCAGCTTGGGAGAGAACACTGAAGCTTTCTTT.